This T cell receptor (beta chain) was identified in a study of blood T cell repertoires in COVID-19. Overall study: The study drew acute and convalescent COVID-19 samples from the United States, Italy and Spain. PBMCs, B-cell-depleted T cells, or T cells provided the cDNA or gDNA that made up the material.

Only in-frame clones appear in the TCRdb table, and some are missing; sequencing was by immunoSEQ multiplex PCR. This table holds roughly 290,000 clones, around 85% found once. Losses at the gene ends were 4 bases for V and 8 bases for J; bases not matched to a gene: 5. In germline, CDR1 is LNHDA, CDR2 SQIVND (reference sequence). There are 14 residues in the CDR3. The sequenced material came from peripheral blood. The TCR comes from a human donor with COVID-19, enrolled during active disease. The donor label of this sample is uncertain. The chain uses TRBV19 and TRBJ1-4; 9 bases line up with TRBD1. The CDR3 bases are TGTGCCAGTAGTAACCCGGGACAGGGAGAAAAACTGTTTTTT. The encoded protein is CASSNPGQGEKLFF.